Below, 5 T cell receptor beta chains from the same sample are listed, as sequenced in a study of blood T cell repertoires in COVID-19. Sequencing was performed with immunoSEQ multiplex PCR; in TCRdb, only in-frame clones are kept and a portion is missing. The data show around 50,000 clones, roughly 85% seen once. The sample was peripheral blood. These receptors were obtained from a woman aged 80 or over with acute or convalescent COVID-19.

V usage is TRBV15 and J usage is TRBJ2-2; a weak D match, TRBD2 (7 bases). This CDR3 is 16 amino acids long. V was clipped by 7 bases and J by 6 bases, with 21 bases between them. Germline V gives CDR1 LNHNV, CDR2 YYDKDF (reference sequence). The CDR3 reads CATTPRGGRAAGELFF. DNA for the CDR3: TGTGCCACCACCCCGAGGGGGGGGCGCGCGGCCGGGGAGCTGTTTTTT.

The rearrangement links TRBV6-5 to TRBJ2-7; possible D gene TRBD2, 6 bases. The length of the CDR3 is 15 residues. Trimming stripped 0 bases from V and 2 bases from J, with 11 bases between. Germline V gene lookup returns CDR1 MNHEY and CDR2 SVGAGI. In DNA, the CDR3 is TGTGCCAGCAGTTACTCAGGTAGCGGCCCCTACGAGCAGTACTTC. Translated: CASSYSGSGPYEQYF.

The rearrangement joins TRBV6-1 to TRBJ1-6; 7 bases match TRBD1. This CDR3 region has 16 residues. V shed 2 bases and J 10 bases; nucleotides not matched to a gene: 11. Germline CDR1 is MNHNS and CDR2 is SASEGT. Written as DNA, the CDR3 is TGTGCCAGCAGTGAATCCGACAGGGAATATCAATCACCCCTCCACTTT. It encodes CASSESDREYQSPLHF.

The chain combines TRBV19 with TRBJ1-1; D may be TRBD1 (6 bases). Germline V gene lookup returns CDR1 LNHDA and CDR2 SQIVND (reference sequence). V lost 0 bases, J lost 1 base, and 6 bases lay in between. CDR3 length equals 14 residues. The CDR3 DNA sequence: TGTGCCAGTAGTATAGACAGGGGGAACACTGAAGCTTTCTTT. Translated: CASSIDRGNTEAFF.

The rearrangement joins TRBV2 to TRBJ2-1, with D possibly being TRBD1 (5 bases). The V and J ends lost 2 bases and 1 base respectively, with 9 bases between them. CDR1 SNHLY and CDR2 FYNNEI come from the germline V gene. The CDR3 is made up of 15 amino acids. The CDR3, as DNA: TGTGCCAGCAGTGAATCAGGACAATCCTACAATGAGCAGTTCTTC. Protein sequence: CASSESGQSYNEQFF.